The 13 T cell receptor beta chains presented below share a single source sample, sequenced in a study of early T cells in non-severe SARS-CoV-2 infection. TCRdb ran MiXCR on the 5' RACE reads and lists one entry per CDR3 protein. The data contain approximately 69,000 distinct CDR3 sequences, approximately 10% of them singletons. The sample consisted of whole blood. The receptors shown here come from an adult who was a healthcare worker with PCR-confirmed SARS-CoV-2 infection or an uninfected control (not recorded which).

The V and J genes are TRBV3-1 and TRBJ2-1, with D perhaps matching TRBD2 (5 bases). CDR3 length: 14 amino acids. Germline values: CDR1 LGHDT, CDR2 YNNKEL (reference sequence). V was clipped by 2 bases and J by 9 bases, with 14 bases between them. CDR3 DNA sequence: TGTGCCAGCAGCCAACGGGGTATTATAATTGAGCAGTTCTTC. Protein sequence: CASSQRGIIIEQFF.

This clonotype occurred many times. This rearrangement joins TRBV6-6 to TRBJ1-5; D gene uncertain. V lost 2 bases and J 1 base, leaving 12 bases between the germline ends. The CDR3 has 16 amino acids. Germline V CDR1 and CDR2: MNHNY, SVGAGI (reference sequence). In DNA, the CDR3 is TGTGCCAGCAGTTACCTACCCACCCCGAGCAATCAGCCCCAGCATTTT. Translation gives CASSYLPTPSNQPQHF.

This clonotype was detected a few times. The chain uses TRBV29-1 and TRBJ2-5, with D unclear. The CDR3 has 12 amino acids. The V end was cut by 4 bases, the J end by 6 bases, with 12 bases between. The germline V gene has CDR1 SQVTM and CDR2 ANQGSEA. This CDR3 reads CSVGGGRKTQYF. The CDR3 region has the DNA TGCAGCGTTGGTGGCGGCAGAAAGACCCAGTACTTC.

This clonotype was seen a few times. The chain uses TRBV11-2 and TRBJ2-2, with TRBD2 matching 8 bases. The length of the CDR3 is 16 residues. After removal of 2 bases from V and 5 bases from J, the junction contained 7 bases not matched to a gene. In germline, CDR1 is SGHAT, CDR2 FQNNGV. In DNA, the CDR3 is TGTGCCAGCAGCTTAATTCGCGGGGGGAGTACCGGGGAGCTGTTTTTT. It specifies CASSLIRGGSTGELFF.

This chain uses TRBV6-2 or TRBV6-3 with TRBJ1-6; D gene unclear. V dropped 2 bases and J dropped 7 bases, with 6 bases sitting between them. This CDR3 has 13 amino acids. The V gene's germline CDR1 is MNHEY and CDR2 SVGEGT. The CDR3 sequence: CASSYIRNSPLHF. The CDR3 coding sequence is TGTGCCAGCAGTTACATCAGAAATTCACCCCTCCACTTT.

This clonotype came up many times. The rearrangement uses TRBV6-5 and TRBJ2-2; D is unresolved. The V end lost 7 bases, the J end lost 3 bases, and 9 bases lay between the germline ends. This CDR3 is built from 13 residues. Germline CDR1 is MNHEY and CDR2 is SVGAGI. The CDR3 here is CASNTGDTGELFF. The CDR3 DNA reads TGTGCCAGCAACACCGGAGACACCGGGGAGCTGTTTTTT.

Only a few counts were recorded for this clonotype. The chain joins TRBV12-3 or TRBV12-4 to TRBJ2-7, with no clear D. Trimming took 3 bases from V and 7 from J, leaving 13 bases between them. CDR3 length: 13 residues. The chain's CDR3 is CASSLVGSGEQYF. The CDR3 region has the DNA TGTGCCAGCAGTTTGGTAGGGTCAGGAGAGCAGTACTTC.

This clonotype appeared a few times. J is TRBJ1-4 and V is TRBV29-1; D uncertain. CDR3 length equals 11 residues. V lost 2 bases and J lost 8, with 6 bases in between. Germline CDR1 and CDR2: SQVTM and ANQGSEA. CDR3 DNA: TGCAGCGTTGAAAAAGGGGAAAAACTGTTTTTT. Residues: CSVEKGEKLFF.

V is TRBV9 and J is TRBJ2-5; possibly TRBD1 for D (5 bases). The germline gives CDR1 SGDLS, CDR2 YYNGEE. The CDR3 is made up of 15 amino acids. V lost 2 bases, J lost 3 bases, and 14 bases lay in between. The CDR3 nucleotides read TGTGCCAGCAGCGTGAATGGGTTAGGGGAAGAGACCCAGTACTTC. It translates to CASSVNGLGEETQYF.

V gene TRBV29-1 combines with J gene TRBJ2-1; 9 positions match TRBD1. Germline V gives CDR1 SQVTM, CDR2 ANQGSEA. This CDR3 is 15 amino acids long. V dropped 6 bases and J dropped 1; count of bases not matched to a gene: 7. Written as DNA, the CDR3 is TGCAGCGTAGCCAACGGACAGGGGTCCTACAATGAGCAGTTCTTC. It specifies CSVANGQGSYNEQFF.

This clonotype occurred a few times. This chain connects TRBV30 to TRBJ1-2; D remains ambiguous. Trimming left V 2 bases short and J 4 bases short, with 11 bases between. Germline CDR1 and CDR2: GTSNPN and SVGIG (reference sequence). The length of the CDR3 is 13 residues. CDR3 loop: CAWSSPSGYGYTF. CDR3 sequence (DNA): TGTGCCTGGAGTTCGCCCTCGGGCTATGGCTACACCTTC.

V and J are TRBV6-1 and TRBJ1-1, with D maybe TRBD1 (5 bases). Trimming pared 7 bases from V and 5 bases from J, leaving 20 bases between. CDR3 size: 15 residues. Germline CDR1 reads MNHNS; CDR2 reads SASEGT. The CDR3 region has the DNA TGTGCCAGCAAGCGGCAGGGACTCCCGGGAACTGAAGCTTTCTTT. Translation gives CASKRQGLPGTEAFF.

This clonotype was counted many times. J is TRBJ2-5 and V is TRBV3-1; a possible D gene is TRBD2 (6 bases). Trimming pared 4 bases from V and 2 bases from J, leaving 14 bases between. In germline, CDR1 is LGHDT, CDR2 YNNKEL (reference sequence). The CDR3 has 15 amino acids. CDR3 bases: TGTGCCAGCAGCCTCCTAGGGGACTTTCAAGAGACCCAGTACTTC. Translated, it gives CASSLLGDFQETQYF.